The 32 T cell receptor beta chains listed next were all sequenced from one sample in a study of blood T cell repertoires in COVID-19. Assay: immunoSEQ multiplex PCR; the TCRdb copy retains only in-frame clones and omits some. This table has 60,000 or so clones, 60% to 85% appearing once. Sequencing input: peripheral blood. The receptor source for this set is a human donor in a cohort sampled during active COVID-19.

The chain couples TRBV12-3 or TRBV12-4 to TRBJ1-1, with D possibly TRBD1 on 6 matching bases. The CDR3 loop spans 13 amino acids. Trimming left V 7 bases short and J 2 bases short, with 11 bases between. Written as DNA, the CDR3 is TGTGCCAGCACCCTCAGGGGAAACACTGAAGCTTTCTTT. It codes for CASTLRGNTEAFF.

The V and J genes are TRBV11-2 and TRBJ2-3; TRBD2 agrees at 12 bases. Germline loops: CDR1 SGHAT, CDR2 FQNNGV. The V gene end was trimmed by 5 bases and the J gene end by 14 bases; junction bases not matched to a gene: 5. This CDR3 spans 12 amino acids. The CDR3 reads CASSLSGLAGYF. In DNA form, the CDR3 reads TGTGCCAGCAGCCTCTCGGGACTAGCGGGGTATTTT.

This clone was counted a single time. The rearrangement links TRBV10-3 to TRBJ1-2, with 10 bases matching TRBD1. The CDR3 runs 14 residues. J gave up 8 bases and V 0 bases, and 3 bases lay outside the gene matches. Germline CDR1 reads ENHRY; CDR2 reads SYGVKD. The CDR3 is CAISESGTGDGYTF. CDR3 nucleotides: TGTGCCATCAGTGAGTCCGGGACAGGGGACGGCTACACCTTC.

CDR3: CASSTHHLSGGELFF. CDR3 coding DNA: TGTGCCAGCAGCACCCACCACCTTAGCGGGGGAGAGCTGTTTTTT. The genes are TRBV28 and TRBJ2-2; TRBD2 matches at 9 bases. The CDR3 has 15 residues. Germline CDR1 reads MDHEN; CDR2 reads SYDVKM. The J segment lost 11 bases and the V segment lost 6 bases, leaving 13 bases of the junction unmatched.

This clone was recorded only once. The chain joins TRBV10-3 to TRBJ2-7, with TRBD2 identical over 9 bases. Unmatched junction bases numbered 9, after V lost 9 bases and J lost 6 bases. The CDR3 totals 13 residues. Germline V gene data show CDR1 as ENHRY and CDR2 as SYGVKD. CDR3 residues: CAIAGGGFLEQYF. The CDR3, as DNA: TGTGCCATAGCGGGGGGAGGGTTTCTCGAGCAGTACTTC.

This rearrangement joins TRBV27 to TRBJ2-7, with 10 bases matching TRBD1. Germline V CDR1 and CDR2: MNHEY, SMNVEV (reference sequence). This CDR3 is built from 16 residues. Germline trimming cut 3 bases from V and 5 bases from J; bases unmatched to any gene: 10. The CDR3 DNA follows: TGTGCCAGCAGTTTTGGACCGGGACAGGGGATAAACGAGCAGTACTTC. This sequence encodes CASSFGPGQGINEQYF.

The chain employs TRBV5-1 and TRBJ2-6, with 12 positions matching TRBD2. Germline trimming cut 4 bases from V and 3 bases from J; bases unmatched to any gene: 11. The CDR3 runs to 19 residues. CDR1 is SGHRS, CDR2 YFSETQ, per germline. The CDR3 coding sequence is TGCGCCAGCAGCGGGGGACTAGCGGGTTCCTTCAGTGGGGCCAACGTCCTGACTTTC. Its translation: CASSGGLAGSFSGANVLTF.

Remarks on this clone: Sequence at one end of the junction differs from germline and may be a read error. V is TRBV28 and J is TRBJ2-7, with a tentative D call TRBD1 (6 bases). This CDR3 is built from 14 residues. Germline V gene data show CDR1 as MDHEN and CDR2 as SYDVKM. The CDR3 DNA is TGTGCCAGCAGTTTAATATATTCAGGCGCAGGGGTAGAATTC. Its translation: CASSLIYSGAGVEF. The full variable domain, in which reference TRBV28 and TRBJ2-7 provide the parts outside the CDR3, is DVKVTQSSRYLVKRTGEKVFLECVQDMDHENMFWYRQDPGLGLRLIYFSYDVKMKEKGDIPEGYSVSREKKERFSLILESASTNQTSMYLCASSLIYSGAGVEFGPGTRLTVT.

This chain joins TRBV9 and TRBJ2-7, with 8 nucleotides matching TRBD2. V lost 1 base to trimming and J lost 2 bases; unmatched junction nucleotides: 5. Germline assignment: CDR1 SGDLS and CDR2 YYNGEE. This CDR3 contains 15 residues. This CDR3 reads CASSVTGGGPYEQYF. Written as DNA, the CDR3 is TGTGCCAGCAGCGTAACCGGCGGGGGGCCCTACGAGCAGTACTTC.

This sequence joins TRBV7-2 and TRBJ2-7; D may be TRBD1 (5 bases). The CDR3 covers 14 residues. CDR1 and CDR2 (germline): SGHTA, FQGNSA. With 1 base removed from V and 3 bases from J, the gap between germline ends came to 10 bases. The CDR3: CASSLGGGLYEQYF. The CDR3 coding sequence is TGTGCCAGCAGCTTAGGGGGCGGTCTCTACGAGCAGTACTTC.

DNA of the CDR3: TGTGCCAGCAGTTTACAGGGCATAAGCACAGATACGCAGTATTTT. The encoded protein is CASSLQGISTDTQYF. V is TRBV27 and J is TRBJ2-3; possible D gene TRBD1, 5 bases. V shed 2 bases and J shed 0 bases, with 9 bases lying between them. The CDR3 consists of 15 residues. Germline CDR1 MNHEY, CDR2 SMNVEV (reference sequence).

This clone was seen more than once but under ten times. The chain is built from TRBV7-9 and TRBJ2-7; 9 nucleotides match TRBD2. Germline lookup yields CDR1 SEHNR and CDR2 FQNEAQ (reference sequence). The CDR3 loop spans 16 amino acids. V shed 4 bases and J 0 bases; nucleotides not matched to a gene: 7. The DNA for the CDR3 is TGTGCCAGCAGCTCGGGGACTAGCCGAAACTCCTACGAGCAGTACTTC. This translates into CASSSGTSRNSYEQYF.

The CDR3 protein is CASSLGRALYEQYF. CDR3 DNA: TGTGCCAGCAGTTTGGGCAGGGCGCTCTACGAGCAGTACTTC. The chain recombines TRBV28 with TRBJ2-7, with D possibly matching TRBD1 (5 bases). V lost 3 bases, J lost 3 bases, and 12 bases lay in between. The CDR3 length is 14 residues. The germline CDR1 and CDR2 sequences are MDHEN and SYDVKM.

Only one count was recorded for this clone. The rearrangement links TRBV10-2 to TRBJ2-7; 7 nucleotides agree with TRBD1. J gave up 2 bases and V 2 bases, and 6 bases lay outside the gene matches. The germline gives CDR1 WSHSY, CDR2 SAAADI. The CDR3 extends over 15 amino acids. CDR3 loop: CASSEVQGWTYEQYF. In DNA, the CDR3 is TGCGCCAGCAGTGAGGTACAGGGGTGGACCTACGAGCAGTACTTC.

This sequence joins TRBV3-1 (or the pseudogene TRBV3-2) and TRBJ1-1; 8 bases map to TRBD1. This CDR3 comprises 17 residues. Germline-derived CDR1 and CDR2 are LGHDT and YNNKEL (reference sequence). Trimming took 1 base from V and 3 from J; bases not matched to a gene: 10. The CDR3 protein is CASSQVGAGGFDTEAFF. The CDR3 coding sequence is TGTGCCAGCAGCCAAGTCGGGGCAGGGGGCTTCGACACTGAAGCTTTCTTT.

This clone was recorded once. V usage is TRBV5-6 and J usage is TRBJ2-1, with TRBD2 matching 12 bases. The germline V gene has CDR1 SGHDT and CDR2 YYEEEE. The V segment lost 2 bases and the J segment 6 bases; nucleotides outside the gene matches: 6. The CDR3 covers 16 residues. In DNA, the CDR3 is TGTGCCAGCAGCTTAAAGTCTAGCGGGAGGGGCAATGAGCAGTTCTTC. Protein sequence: CASSLKSSGRGNEQFF.

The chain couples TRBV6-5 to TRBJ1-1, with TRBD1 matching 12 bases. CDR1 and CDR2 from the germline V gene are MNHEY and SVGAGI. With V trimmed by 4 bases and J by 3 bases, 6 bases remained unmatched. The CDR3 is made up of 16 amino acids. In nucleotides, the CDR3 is TGTGCCAGCAGTTCCCCGGGACAGGGGGCCGACACTGAAGCTTTCTTT. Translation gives CASSSPGQGADTEAFF.

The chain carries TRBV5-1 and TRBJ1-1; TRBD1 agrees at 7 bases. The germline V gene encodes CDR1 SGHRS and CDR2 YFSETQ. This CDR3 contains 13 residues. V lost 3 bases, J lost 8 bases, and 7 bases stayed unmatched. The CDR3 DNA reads TGCGCCAGCAGCTCGCTACCGGACAGGGAAGCTTTCTTT. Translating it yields CASSSLPDREAFF.

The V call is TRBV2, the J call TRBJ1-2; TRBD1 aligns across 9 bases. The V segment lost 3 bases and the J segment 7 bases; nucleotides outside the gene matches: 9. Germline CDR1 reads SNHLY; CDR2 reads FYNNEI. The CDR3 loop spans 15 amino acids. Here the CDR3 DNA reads TGTGCCAGCAGTGACAAATACAGGGGGCGGAGTGGCTACACCTTC. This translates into CASSDKYRGRSGYTF.

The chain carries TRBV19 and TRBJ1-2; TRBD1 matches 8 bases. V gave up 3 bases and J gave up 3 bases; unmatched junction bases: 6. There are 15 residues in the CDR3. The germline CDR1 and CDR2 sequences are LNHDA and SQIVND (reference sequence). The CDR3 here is CASSIATGVDYGYTF. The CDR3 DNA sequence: TGTGCCAGTAGTATCGCGACAGGGGTTGACTATGGCTACACCTTC.

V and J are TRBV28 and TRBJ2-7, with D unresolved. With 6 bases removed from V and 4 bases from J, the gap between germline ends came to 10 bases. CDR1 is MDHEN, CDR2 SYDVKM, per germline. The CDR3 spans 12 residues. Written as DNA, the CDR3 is TGTGCCAGCAGGTCCCCAGCGTACGAGCAGTACTTC. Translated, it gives CASRSPAYEQYF.

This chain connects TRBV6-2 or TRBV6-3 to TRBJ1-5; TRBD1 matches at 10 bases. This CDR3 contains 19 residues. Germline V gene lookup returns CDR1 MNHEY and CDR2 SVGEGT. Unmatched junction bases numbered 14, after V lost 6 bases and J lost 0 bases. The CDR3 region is CASSSIRGTGEYSNQPQHF. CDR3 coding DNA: TGTGCCAGCAGCTCAATACGGGGGACAGGGGAGTATAGCAATCAGCCCCAGCATTTT.

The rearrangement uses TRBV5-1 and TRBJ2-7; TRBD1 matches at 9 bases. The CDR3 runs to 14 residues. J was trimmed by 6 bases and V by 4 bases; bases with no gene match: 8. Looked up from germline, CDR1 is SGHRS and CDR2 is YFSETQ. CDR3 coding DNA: TGCGCCAGCAGCCTACCGGGACAGGGTCGCGAGCAGTACTTC. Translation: CASSLPGQGREQYF.

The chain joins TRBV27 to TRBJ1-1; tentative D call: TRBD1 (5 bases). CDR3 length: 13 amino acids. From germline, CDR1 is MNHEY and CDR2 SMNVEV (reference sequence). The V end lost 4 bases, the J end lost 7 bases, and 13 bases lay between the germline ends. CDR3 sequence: CASSSIDSNEAFF. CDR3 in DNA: TGTGCCAGCAGTTCGATTGACAGCAATGAAGCTTTCTTT.

CDR3: CASSRLADVAKNIQYF. The CDR3 DNA is TGTGCCAGTAGCCGACTAGCGGACGTAGCCAAAAACATTCAGTACTTC. V gene TRBV19 combines with J gene TRBJ2-4; TRBD2 matches 9 bases. This CDR3 contains 16 residues. After removal of 6 bases from V and 0 bases from J, the junction contained 6 bases not matched to a gene. In germline, CDR1 is LNHDA, CDR2 SQIVND (reference sequence).

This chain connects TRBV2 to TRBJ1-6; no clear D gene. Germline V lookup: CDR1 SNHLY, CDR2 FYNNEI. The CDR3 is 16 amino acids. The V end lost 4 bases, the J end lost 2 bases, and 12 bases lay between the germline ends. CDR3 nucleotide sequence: TGTGCCAGCAGTGGCACAGTCGAGACCTATAATTCACCCCTCCACTTT. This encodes CASSGTVETYNSPLHF.

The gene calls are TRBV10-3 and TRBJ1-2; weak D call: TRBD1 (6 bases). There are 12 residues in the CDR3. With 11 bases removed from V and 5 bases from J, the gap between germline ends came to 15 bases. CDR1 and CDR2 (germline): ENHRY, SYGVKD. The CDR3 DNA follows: TGTGCCGTAGGACAGCAGGCGTATGGCTACACCTTC. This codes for CAVGQQAYGYTF.

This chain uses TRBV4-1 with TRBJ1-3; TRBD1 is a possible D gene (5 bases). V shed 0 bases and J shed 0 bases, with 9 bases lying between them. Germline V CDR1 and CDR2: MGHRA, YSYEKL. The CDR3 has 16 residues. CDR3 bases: TGCGCCAGCAGCCAAGATGGGGCCCGCTCTGGAAACACCATATATTTT. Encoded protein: CASSQDGARSGNTIYF.

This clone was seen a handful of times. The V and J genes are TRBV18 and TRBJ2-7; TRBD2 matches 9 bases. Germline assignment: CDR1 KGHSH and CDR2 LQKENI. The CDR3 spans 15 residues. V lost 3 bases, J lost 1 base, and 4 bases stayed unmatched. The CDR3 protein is CASSPPTSGSYEQYF. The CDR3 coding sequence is TGTGCCAGCTCACCGCCGACTAGCGGATCCTACGAGCAGTACTTC.

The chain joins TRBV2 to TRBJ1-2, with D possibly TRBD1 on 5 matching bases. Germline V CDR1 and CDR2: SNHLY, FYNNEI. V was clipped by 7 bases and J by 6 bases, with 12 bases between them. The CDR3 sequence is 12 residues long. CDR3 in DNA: TGTGCCAGCACCAGGGAACTTAATGGCTACACCTTC. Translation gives CASTRELNGYTF.

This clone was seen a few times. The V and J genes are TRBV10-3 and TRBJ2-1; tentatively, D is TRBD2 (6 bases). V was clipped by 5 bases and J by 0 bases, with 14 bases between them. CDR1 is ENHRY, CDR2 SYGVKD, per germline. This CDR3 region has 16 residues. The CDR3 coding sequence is TGTGCCATCAGTTTAGCGGACTTTCGCTCCTACAATGAGCAGTTCTTC. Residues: CAISLADFRSYNEQFF.

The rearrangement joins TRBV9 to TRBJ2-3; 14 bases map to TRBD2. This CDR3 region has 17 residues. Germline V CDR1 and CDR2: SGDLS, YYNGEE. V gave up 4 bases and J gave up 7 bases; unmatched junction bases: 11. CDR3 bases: TGTGCCAGCAGCTTCTTCCCGGGACTAGCGGGGGTGAATACGCAGTATTTT. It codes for CASSFFPGLAGVNTQYF.